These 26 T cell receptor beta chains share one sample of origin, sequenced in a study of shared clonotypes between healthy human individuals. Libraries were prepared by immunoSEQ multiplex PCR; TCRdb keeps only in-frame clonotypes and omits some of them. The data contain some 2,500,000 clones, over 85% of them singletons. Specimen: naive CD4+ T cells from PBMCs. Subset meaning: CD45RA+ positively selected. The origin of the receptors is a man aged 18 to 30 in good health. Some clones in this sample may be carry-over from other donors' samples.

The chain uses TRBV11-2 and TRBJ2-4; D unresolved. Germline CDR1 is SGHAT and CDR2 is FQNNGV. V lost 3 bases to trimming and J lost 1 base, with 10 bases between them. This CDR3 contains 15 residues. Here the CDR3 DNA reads TGTGCCAGCAGCTTCCGAGGAACGGCCAAAAACATTCAGTACTTC. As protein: CASSFRGTAKNIQYF.

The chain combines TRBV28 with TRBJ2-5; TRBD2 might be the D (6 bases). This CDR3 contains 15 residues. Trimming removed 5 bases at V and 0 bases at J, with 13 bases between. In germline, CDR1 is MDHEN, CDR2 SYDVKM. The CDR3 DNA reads TGTGCCAGCAGTACGGCTAGCGCGTACCAAGAGACCCAGTACTTC. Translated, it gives CASSTASAYQETQYF.

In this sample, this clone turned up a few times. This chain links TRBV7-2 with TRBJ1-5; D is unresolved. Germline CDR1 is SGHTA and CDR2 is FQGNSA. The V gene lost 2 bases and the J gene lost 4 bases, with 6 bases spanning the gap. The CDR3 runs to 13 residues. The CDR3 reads CASSLSLNQPQHF. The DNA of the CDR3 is TGTGCCAGCAGCTTATCCCTGAATCAGCCCCAGCATTTT.

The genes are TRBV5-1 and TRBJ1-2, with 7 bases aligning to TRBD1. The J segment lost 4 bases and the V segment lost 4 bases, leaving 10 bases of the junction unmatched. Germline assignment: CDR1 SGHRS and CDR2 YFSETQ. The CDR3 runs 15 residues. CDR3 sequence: CASSIGTAGSYGYTF. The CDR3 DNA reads TGCGCCAGCAGCATCGGGACAGCGGGGTCCTATGGCTACACCTTC.

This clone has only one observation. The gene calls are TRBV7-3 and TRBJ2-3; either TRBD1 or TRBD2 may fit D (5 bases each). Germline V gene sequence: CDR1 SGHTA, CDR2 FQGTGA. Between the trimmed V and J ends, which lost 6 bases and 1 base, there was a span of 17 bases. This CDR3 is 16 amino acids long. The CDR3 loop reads CASSPGASRRTDTQYF. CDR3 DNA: TGTGCCAGCAGTCCCGGGGCTAGCAGACGCACAGATACGCAGTATTTT.

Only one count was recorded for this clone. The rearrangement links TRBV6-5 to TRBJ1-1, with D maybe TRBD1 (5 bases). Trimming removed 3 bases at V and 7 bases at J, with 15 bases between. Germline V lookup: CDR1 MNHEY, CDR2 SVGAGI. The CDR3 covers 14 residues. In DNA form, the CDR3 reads TGTGCCAGCAGTTATGGAGGGACTATCATTGAAGCTTTCTTT. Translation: CASSYGGTIIEAFF.

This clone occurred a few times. CDR3 bases: TGCGCCAGCAGCTTCACAGGGGACTCTGGAAACACCATATATTTT. Amino acids: CASSFTGDSGNTIYF. The chain links TRBV5-1 to TRBJ1-3, with TRBD1 matching 7 bases. V shed 2 bases, J shed 0 bases, and the junction held 2 bases outside the gene matches. The CDR3 has 15 amino acids. Germline loops: CDR1 SGHRS, CDR2 YFSETQ.

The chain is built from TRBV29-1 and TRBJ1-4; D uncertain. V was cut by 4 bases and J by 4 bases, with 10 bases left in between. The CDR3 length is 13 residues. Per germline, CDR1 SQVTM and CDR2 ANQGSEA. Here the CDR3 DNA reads TGCAGCGTTGGGGCGGGGTTTAATGAAAAACTGTTTTTT. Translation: CSVGAGFNEKLFF.

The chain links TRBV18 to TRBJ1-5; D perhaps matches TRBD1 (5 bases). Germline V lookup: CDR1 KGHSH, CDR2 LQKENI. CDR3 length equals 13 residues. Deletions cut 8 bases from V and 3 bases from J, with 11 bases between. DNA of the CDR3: TGTGCCAGCACGGGGGGTTTCAATCAGCCCCAGCATTTT. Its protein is CASTGGFNQPQHF. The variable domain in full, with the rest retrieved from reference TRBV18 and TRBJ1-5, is NAGVMQNPRHLVRRRGQEARLRCSPMKGHSHVYWYRQLPEEGLKFMVYLQKENIIDESGMPKERFSAEFPKEGPSILRIQQVVRGDSAAYFCASTGGFNQPQHFGDGTRLSIL.

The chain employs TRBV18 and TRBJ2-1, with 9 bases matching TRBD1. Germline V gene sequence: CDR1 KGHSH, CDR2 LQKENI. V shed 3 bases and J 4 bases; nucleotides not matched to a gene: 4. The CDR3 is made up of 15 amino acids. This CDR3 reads CASSPGQGFYNEQFF. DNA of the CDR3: TGTGCCAGCTCACCGGGACAGGGATTTTACAATGAGCAGTTCTTC.

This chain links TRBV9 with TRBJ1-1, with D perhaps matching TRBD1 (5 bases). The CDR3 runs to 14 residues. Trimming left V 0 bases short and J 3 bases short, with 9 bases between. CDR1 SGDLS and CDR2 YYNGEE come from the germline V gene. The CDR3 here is CASSVDQGDTEAFF. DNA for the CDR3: TGTGCCAGCAGCGTAGACCAGGGAGACACTGAAGCTTTCTTT.

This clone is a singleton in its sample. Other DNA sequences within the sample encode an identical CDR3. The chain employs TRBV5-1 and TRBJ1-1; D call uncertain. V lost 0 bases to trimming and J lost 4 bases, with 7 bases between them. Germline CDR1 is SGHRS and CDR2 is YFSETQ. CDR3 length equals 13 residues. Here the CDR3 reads CASSLELGTEAFF. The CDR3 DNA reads TGCGCCAGCAGCTTGGAGTTGGGCACTGAAGCTTTCTTT.

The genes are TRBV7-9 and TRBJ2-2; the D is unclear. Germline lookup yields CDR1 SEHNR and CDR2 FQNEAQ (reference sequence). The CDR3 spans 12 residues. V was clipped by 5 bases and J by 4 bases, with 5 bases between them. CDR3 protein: CASSQITGELFF. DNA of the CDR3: TGTGCCAGCAGCCAAATCACCGGGGAGCTGTTTTTT.

The DNA of the CDR3 is TGTGCCAGCAGTTACGGGCGGGCACCGGGGCCCTACGAGCAGTACTTC. Translating gives CASSYGRAPGPYEQYF. This chain links TRBV6-5 with TRBJ2-7; the D gene could be TRBD1 or TRBD2 (5 bases each). The CDR3 runs 16 residues. Germline V gene data show CDR1 as MNHEY and CDR2 as SVGAGI. V was trimmed by 2 bases and J by 2 bases, leaving 16 bases between them.

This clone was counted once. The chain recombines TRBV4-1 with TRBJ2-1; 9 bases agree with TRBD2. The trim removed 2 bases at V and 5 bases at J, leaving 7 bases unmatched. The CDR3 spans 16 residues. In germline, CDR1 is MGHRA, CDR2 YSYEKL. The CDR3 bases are TGCGCCAGCAGCCAAATTGGCGGGAGGGCACACAATGAGCAGTTCTTC. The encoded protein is CASSQIGGRAHNEQFF.

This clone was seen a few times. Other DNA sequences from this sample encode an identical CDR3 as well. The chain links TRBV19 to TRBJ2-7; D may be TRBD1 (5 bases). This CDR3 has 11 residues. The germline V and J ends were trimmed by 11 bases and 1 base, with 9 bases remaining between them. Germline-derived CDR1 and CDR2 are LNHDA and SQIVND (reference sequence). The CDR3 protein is CASSGSYEQYF. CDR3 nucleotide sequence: TGTGCCTCGTCAGGGTCCTACGAGCAGTACTTC.

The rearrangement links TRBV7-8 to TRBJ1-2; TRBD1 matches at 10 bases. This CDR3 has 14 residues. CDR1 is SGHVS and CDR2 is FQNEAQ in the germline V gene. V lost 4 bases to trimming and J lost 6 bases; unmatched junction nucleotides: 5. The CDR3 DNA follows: TGTGCCAGCAGCTCACTAGGGACAGGGGATGGCTACACCTTC. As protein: CASSSLGTGDGYTF.

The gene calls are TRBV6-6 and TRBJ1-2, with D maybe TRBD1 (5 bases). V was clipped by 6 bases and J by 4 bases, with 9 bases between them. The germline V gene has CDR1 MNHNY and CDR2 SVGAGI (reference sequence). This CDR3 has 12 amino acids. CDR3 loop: CASSQTGYGYTF. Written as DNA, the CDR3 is TGTGCCAGCAGCCAAACAGGCTATGGCTACACCTTC.

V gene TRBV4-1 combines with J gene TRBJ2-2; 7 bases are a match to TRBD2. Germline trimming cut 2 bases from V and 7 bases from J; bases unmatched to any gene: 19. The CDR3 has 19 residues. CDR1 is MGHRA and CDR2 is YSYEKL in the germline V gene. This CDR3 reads CASSQPPRGSRESHGELFF. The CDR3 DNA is TGCGCCAGCAGCCAACCTCCCCGGGGCTCGCGGGAGAGTCACGGGGAGCTGTTTTTT.

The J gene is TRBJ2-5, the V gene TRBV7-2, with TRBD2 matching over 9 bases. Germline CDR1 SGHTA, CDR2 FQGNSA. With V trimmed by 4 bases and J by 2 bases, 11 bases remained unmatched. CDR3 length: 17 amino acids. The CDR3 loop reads CASSSRYTSGPQETQYF. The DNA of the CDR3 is TGTGCCAGCAGCTCGCGATATACTAGCGGGCCTCAAGAGACCCAGTACTTC.

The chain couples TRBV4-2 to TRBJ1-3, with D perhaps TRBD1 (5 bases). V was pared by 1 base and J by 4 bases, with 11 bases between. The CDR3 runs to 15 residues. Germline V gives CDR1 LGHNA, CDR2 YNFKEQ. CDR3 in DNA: TGTGCCAGCAGCCAAGTTCGGGGGGACGGAAACACCATATATTTT. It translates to CASSQVRGDGNTIYF.

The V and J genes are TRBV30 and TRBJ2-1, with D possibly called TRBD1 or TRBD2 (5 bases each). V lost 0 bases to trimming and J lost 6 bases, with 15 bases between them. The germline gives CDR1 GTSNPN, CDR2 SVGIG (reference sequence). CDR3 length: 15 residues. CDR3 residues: CAWSVRLAGSNEQFF. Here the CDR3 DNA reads TGTGCCTGGAGTGTACGGCTAGCAGGGTCCAATGAGCAGTTCTTC.

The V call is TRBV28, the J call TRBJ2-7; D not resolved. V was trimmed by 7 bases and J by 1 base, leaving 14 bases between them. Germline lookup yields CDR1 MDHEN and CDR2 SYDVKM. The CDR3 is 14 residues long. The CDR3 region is CASTTLHGSYEQYF. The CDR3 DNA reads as TGTGCCAGCACCACCCTCCACGGGTCCTACGAGCAGTACTTC.

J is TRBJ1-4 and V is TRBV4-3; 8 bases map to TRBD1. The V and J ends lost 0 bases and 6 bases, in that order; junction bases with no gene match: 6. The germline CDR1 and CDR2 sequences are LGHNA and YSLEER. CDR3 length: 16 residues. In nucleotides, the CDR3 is TGCGCCAGCAGCCAAGATAAAGGGACAGGAGATGAAAAACTGTTTTTT. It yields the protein CASSQDKGTGDEKLFF.

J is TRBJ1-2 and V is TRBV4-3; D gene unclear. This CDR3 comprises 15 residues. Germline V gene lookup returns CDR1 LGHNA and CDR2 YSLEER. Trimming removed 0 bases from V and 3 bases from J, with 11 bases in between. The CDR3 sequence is CASSQDLVRDYGYTF. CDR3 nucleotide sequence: TGCGCCAGCAGCCAAGATTTGGTGCGCGACTATGGCTACACCTTC.

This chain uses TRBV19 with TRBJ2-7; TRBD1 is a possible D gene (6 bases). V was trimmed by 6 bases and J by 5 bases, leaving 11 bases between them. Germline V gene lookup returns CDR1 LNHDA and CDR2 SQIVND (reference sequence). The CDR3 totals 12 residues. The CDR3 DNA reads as TGTGCCAGTAGCACTACAGGGAACGAGCAGTACTTC. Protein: CASSTTGNEQYF. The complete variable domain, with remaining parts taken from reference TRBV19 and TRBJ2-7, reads DGGITQSPKYLFRKEGQNVTLSCEQNLNHDAMYWYRQDPGQGLRLIYYSQIVNDFQKGDIAEGYSVSREKKESFPLTVTSAQKNPTAFYLCASSTTGNEQYFGPGTRLTVT.